These 18 T cell receptor beta chains originate from one sample sequenced in a study of T cells after yellow fever vaccination. TCRdb re-called the 5' RACE reads through MiXCR, storing one row per CDR3 protein. The sample contains about 150,000 distinct CDR3 sequences, about 6% of which appear only once. The input for sequencing was CD4+ T cells sorted from PBMCs, taken on the day of the first yellow fever vaccination. These receptors all come from a man aged 18 to 29 who received the YFV17D yellow fever vaccine.

This clonotype was counted only a few times. The chain uses TRBV20-1 and TRBJ2-1; TRBD2 might be the D (5 bases). CDR3 length: 13 residues. From germline, CDR1 is DFQATT and CDR2 SNEGSKA (reference sequence). V was pared by 3 bases and J by 1 base, with 7 bases between. CDR3 bases: TGCAGTGCTAGCGGAGGTTCCTACAATGAGCAGTTCTTC. Residues: CSASGGSYNEQFF.

In this sample, this clonotype turned up a few times. The J gene is TRBJ1-1, the V gene TRBV9, with D possibly matching TRBD1 (6 bases). Trimming cost V 6 bases and J 1 base, with 13 bases left between them. Germline V lookup: CDR1 SGDLS, CDR2 YYNGEE. The CDR3 consists of 14 residues. The CDR3 DNA sequence: TGTGCCAGCAACCGACAGGAGGAGAACACTGAAGCTTTCTTT. Its protein product is CASNRQEENTEAFF.

The chain carries TRBV7-3 and TRBJ2-2, with D uncertain. The CDR3 length is 14 residues. Germline loops: CDR1 SGHTA, CDR2 FQGTGA. Deletions cut 4 bases from V and 2 bases from J, with 8 bases between. CDR3 protein: CASSSDPNTGELFF. As DNA, the CDR3 is TGTGCCAGCAGCTCTGATCCTAACACCGGGGAGCTGTTTTTT.

This clonotype was seen ten or more times. V gene TRBV5-1 combines with J gene TRBJ2-5, with a possible D match to TRBD2 (5 bases). The CDR3 contains 13 residues. CDR1 and CDR2 from the germline V gene are SGHRS and YFSETQ. Trimming shortened V by 6 bases and J by 0 bases, and 9 bases separated the two germline ends. The CDR3 bases are TGCGCCAGCAACCCGGGAAACCAAGAGACCCAGTACTTC. Its protein product is CASNPGNQETQYF.

This clonotype has a count of ten or more. The V call is TRBV4-1, the J call TRBJ2-1; 10 bases line up with TRBD2. From germline, CDR1 is MGHRA and CDR2 YSYEKL. The V segment lost 4 bases and the J segment 4 bases; nucleotides outside the gene matches: 4. The CDR3 sequence is 15 residues long. DNA for the CDR3: TGCGCCAGCAGCCTTAGCGGGGGGCAATACAATGAGCAGTTCTTC. Encoded protein: CASSLSGGQYNEQFF.

In its sample, this clonotype was seen many times. CDR3 residues: CASSLLLSGQGPYEQYF. CDR3 nucleotide sequence: TGTGCCAGCAGTTTATTATTGTCCGGACAGGGTCCGTACGAGCAGTACTTC. The J gene is TRBJ2-7, the V gene TRBV27, with 8 nucleotides matching TRBD1. Germline-derived CDR1 and CDR2 are MNHEY and SMNVEV (reference sequence). The CDR3 is 17 amino acids. The J segment lost 4 bases and the V segment lost 1 base, leaving 12 bases of the junction unmatched.

A single count supports this clonotype. This chain connects TRBV28 to TRBJ1-2, with D unresolved. V gave up 2 bases and J gave up 2 bases, with 9 bases separating them. CDR1 is MDHEN, CDR2 SYDVKM, per germline. The CDR3 loop spans 14 amino acids. The CDR3 reads CASSLGGGNYGYTF. The CDR3 region has the DNA TGTGCCAGCAGTTTAGGCGGAGGGAACTATGGCTACACCTTC.

Remarks on this clonotype: An end of the junction differs from the germline gene, which may be a read error. DNA of the CDR3: TGTGCCACCAGTCAAGGGGGGCCCACAGATACGCAGTATTTT. It is translated as CATSQGGPTDTQYF. The chain couples TRBV10-3 to TRBJ2-3, with D perhaps given as TRBD1 or TRBD2 (6 bases each). Germline CDR1 reads ENHRY; CDR2 reads SYGVKD. The length of the CDR3 is 14 residues.

The rearrangement uses TRBV20-1 and TRBJ2-7; 7 bases are shared with TRBD1. CDR3 size: 15 residues. In germline, CDR1 is DFQATT, CDR2 SNEGSKA (reference sequence). J was trimmed by 5 bases and V by 5 bases; bases with no gene match: 15. The CDR3 reads CSAAPRTGVTDEQYF. CDR3 nucleotide sequence: TGCAGTGCTGCGCCCCGGACAGGCGTTACTGACGAGCAGTACTTC.

This chain links TRBV2 with TRBJ1-1; tentatively, D is TRBD1 (5 bases). V lost 1 base and J 2 bases, leaving 8 bases between the germline ends. CDR3 length equals 14 residues. Per the germline V gene, CDR1 is SNHLY and CDR2 is FYNNEI. The CDR3 here is CASSEGGFNTEAFF. The CDR3 DNA is TGTGCCAGCAGTGAAGGGGGCTTTAACACTGAAGCTTTCTTT.

This clonotype was seen a handful of times. This chain connects TRBV18 to TRBJ2-1; TRBD2 aligns across 15 bases. The V and J ends lost 0 bases and 8 bases, in that order; junction bases with no gene match: 2. The CDR3 contains 16 residues. CDR1 KGHSH and CDR2 LQKENI come from the germline V gene. The CDR3 reads CASSPPGLAGGDEQFF. CDR3 in DNA: TGTGCCAGCTCACCACCGGGACTAGCGGGGGGAGATGAGCAGTTCTTC.

This chain links TRBV12-3 or TRBV12-4 with TRBJ1-6; D not certain. The V and J ends lost 2 bases and 7 bases respectively, with 9 bases between them. The CDR3 is 14 residues long. The chain's CDR3 is CASSLRRINSPLHF. The CDR3 DNA reads TGTGCCAGCAGTTTAAGGCGGATCAATTCACCCCTCCACTTT.

This clonotype came up a few times. J is TRBJ1-2 and V is TRBV7-2, with D uncertain. The CDR3 loop spans 13 amino acids. Trimming took 7 bases from V and 4 from J, leaving 13 bases between them. Germline V lookup: CDR1 SGHTA, CDR2 FQGNSA. The CDR3: CASKTNTFYGYTF. CDR3 nucleotide sequence: TGTGCCAGCAAAACAAACACCTTCTATGGCTACACCTTC. The full variable domain, its missing parts supplied by reference TRBV7-2 and TRBJ1-2, is GAGVSQSPSNKVTEKGKDVELRCDPISGHTALYWYRQSLGQGLEFLIYFQGNSAPDKSGLPSDRFSAERTGGSVSTLTIQRTQQEDSAVYLCASKTNTFYGYTFGSGTRLTVV.

The rearrangement joins TRBV5-1 to TRBJ2-5; the D gene is possibly TRBD2 (7 bases). The CDR3 is 16 residues long. The germline V and J ends were trimmed by 0 bases and 9 bases, with 21 bases remaining between them. From germline, CDR1 is SGHRS and CDR2 YFSETQ. CDR3 coding DNA: TGCGCCAGCAGCTTGGTCGGGGGGCCCCAGAAGAGATCCCAGTACTTC. It codes for CASSLVGGPQKRSQYF. Full variable domain (rest looked up from reference TRBV5-1 and TRBJ2-5): KAGVTQTPRYLIKTRGQQVTLSCSPISGHRSVSWYQQTPGQGLQFLFEYFSETQRNKGNFPGRFSGRQFSNSRSEMNVSTLELGDSALYLCASSLVGGPQKRSQYFGPGTRLLVL.

This sequence joins TRBV5-1 and TRBJ2-2; D is undetermined. Per the germline V gene, CDR1 is SGHRS and CDR2 is YFSETQ. With 7 bases removed from V and 3 bases from J, the gap between germline ends came to 7 bases. The CDR3 loop spans 12 amino acids. The DNA for the CDR3 is TGCGCCAGCCGTCAAGACACCGGGGAGCTGTTTTTT. Translated, it gives CASRQDTGELFF.

This clonotype has more than one count but fewer than ten. The rearrangement links TRBV5-1 to TRBJ2-1; a possible D gene is TRBD2 (6 bases). Germline assignment: CDR1 SGHRS and CDR2 YFSETQ. The CDR3 length is 15 residues. Trimming left V 1 base short and J 0 bases short, with 8 bases between. The CDR3, as DNA: TGCGCCAGCAGCTTGATCGGGAGCTCCTACAATGAGCAGTTCTTC. Its protein product is CASSLIGSSYNEQFF.

This clonotype was seen at least ten times. The V and J genes are TRBV5-1 and TRBJ2-2; D ambiguous. V gave up 3 bases and J gave up 6 bases, with 12 bases separating them. CDR3 length: 14 amino acids. CDR1 is SGHRS, CDR2 YFSETQ, per germline. The DNA for the CDR3 is TGCGCCAGCAGCTCCAAAATTTCCCCCGGGGAGCTGTTTTTT. Its translation is CASSSKISPGELFF.

This clonotype was detected a few times. The chain joins TRBV25-1 to TRBJ1-2; no reliable D call. This CDR3 has 11 residues. The germline V and J ends were trimmed by 4 bases and 0 bases, with 0 bases remaining between them. Per the germline V gene, CDR1 is MGHDK and CDR2 is SYGVNS. Here the CDR3 DNA reads TGTGCCAGCAGTGCTAACTATGGCTACACCTTC. It yields the protein CASSANYGYTF.